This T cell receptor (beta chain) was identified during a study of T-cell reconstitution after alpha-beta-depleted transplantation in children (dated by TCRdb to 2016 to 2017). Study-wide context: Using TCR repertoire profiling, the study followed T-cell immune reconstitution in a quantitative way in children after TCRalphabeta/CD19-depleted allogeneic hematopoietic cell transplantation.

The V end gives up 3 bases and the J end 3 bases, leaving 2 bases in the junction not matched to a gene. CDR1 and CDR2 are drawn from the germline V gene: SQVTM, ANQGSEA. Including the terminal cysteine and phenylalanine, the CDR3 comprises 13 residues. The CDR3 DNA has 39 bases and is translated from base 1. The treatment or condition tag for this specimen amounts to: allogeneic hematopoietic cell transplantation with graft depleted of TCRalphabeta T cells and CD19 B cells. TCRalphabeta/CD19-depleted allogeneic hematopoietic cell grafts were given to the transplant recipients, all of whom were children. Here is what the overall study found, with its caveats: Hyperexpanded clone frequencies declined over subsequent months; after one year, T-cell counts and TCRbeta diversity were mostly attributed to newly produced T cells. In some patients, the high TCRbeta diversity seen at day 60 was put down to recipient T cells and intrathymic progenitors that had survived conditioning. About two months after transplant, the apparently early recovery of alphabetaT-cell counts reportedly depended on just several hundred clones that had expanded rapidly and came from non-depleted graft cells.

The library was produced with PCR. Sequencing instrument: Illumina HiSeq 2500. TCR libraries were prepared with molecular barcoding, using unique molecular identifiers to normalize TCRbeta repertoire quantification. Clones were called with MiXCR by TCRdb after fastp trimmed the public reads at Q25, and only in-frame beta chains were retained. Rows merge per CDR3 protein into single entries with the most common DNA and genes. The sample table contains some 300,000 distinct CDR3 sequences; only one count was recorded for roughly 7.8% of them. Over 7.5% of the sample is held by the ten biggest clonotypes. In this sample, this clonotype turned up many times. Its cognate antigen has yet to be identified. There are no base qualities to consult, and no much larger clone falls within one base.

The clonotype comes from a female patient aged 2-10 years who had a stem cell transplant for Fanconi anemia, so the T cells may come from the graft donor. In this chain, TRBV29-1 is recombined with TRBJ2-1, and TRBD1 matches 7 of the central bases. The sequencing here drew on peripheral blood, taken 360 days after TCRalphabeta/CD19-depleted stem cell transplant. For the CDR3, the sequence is CSVEDRSYNEQFF. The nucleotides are TGCAGCGTTGAGGACAGGAGCTACAATGAGCAGTTCTTC.